Below, 27 T cell receptor beta chains from the same sample are listed, as sequenced in a study of cytomegalovirus exposure and HLA in healthy donors (dated 2017 in TCRdb). The library was made by the immunoSEQ multiplex PCR assay. For the multiplex PCR, a mixture combining 60 forward primers for TCR Vbeta segments and 13 reverse primers for TCR Jbeta segments was used. Not all clones reach the TCRdb copy of this immuneACCESS table, which keeps in-frame sequences only. Checked studies attribute under half of the gap to unresolved V genes and leave the rest unexplained. This sample lists fewer than 200,000 clones; 80% were detected once. 1.3% of the sample belongs to the ten largest clones. The source material was PBMCs. The receptors stem from a man under 40 in good health and CMV-seronegative.

The rearrangement uses TRBV28 and TRBJ2-7; tentatively, D is TRBD1 (5 bases). V lost 3 bases to trimming and J lost 2 bases, with 11 bases between them. The length of the CDR3 is 14 residues. Germline assignment: CDR1 MDHEN and CDR2 SYDVKM. The CDR3 coding sequence is TGTGCCAGCAGTTTTGTTGGACAAGCCTACGAGCAGTACTTC. Protein: CASSFVGQAYEQYF.

This sequence joins TRBV15 and TRBJ2-1, with 8 bases that match TRBD2. CDR3 length: 15 amino acids. The germline gives CDR1 LNHNV, CDR2 YYDKDF (reference sequence). Trimming cost V 5 bases and J 4 bases; bases outside gene matches: 7. The CDR3 nucleotides are TGTGCCACCAGCCTAGGAGCGGGAGATTACAATGAGCAGTTCTTC. It specifies CATSLGAGDYNEQFF.

This clone has just a few counts. The CDR3 coding sequence is TGTGCCAGCTCACCACCCAACAGTGCACAAGAGACCCAGTACTTC. Translating gives CASSPPNSAQETQYF. The rearrangement joins TRBV18 to TRBJ2-5, with D hard to call. CDR1 KGHSH and CDR2 LQKENI come from the germline V gene. V shed 0 bases and J shed 2 bases, with 10 bases lying between them. This CDR3 is built from 15 residues.

The chain recombines TRBV30 with TRBJ2-5; D might be TRBD1 (6 bases). This CDR3 is built from 13 residues. The V end lost 0 bases, the J end lost 4 bases, and 9 bases lay between the germline ends. Germline V lookup: CDR1 GTSNPN, CDR2 SVGIG (reference sequence). Written as DNA, the CDR3 is TGTGCCTGGAGTGTAACAGGGACAGAGACCCAGTACTTC. Residues: CAWSVTGTETQYF.

Here the CDR3 DNA reads TGTGCCAGCAGCTTGGGACTAGCGGGAGTTGAGACCCAGTACTTC. Encoded protein: CASSLGLAGVETQYF. The chain couples TRBV5-4 to TRBJ2-5, with 12 bases matching TRBD2. V lost 0 bases to trimming and J lost 5 bases; unmatched junction nucleotides: 2. Germline CDR1 and CDR2: SGHNT and YYREEE (reference sequence). CDR3 length: 15 residues. The full variable domain, in which reference TRBV5-4 and TRBJ2-5 provide the parts outside the CDR3, is ETGVTQSPTHLIKTRGQQVTLRCSSQSGHNTVSWYQQALGQGPQFIFQYYREEENGRGNFPPRFSGLQFPNYSSELNVNALELDDSALYLCASSLGLAGVETQYFGPGTRLLVL.

The chain is built from TRBV15 and TRBJ2-4; 7 nucleotides match TRBD1. With V trimmed by 0 bases and J by 4 bases, 6 bases remained unmatched. The CDR3 consists of 16 residues. CDR1 is LNHNV and CDR2 is YYDKDF in the germline V gene (reference sequence). CDR3: CATSRERGGVKNIQYF. The DNA of the CDR3 is TGTGCCACCAGCAGAGAGAGAGGGGGCGTGAAAAACATTCAGTACTTC.

The chain links TRBV5-1 to TRBJ1-1; tentatively, D is TRBD1 (6 bases). V lost 4 bases, J lost 0 bases, and 10 bases lay in between. Germline V gives CDR1 SGHRS, CDR2 YFSETQ. The CDR3 is 14 amino acids. The CDR3 DNA is TGCGCCAGCAGCCTAGGACAGATGAACACTGAAGCTTTCTTT. Its protein product is CASSLGQMNTEAFF. The full variable domain, its missing parts supplied by reference TRBV5-1 and TRBJ1-1, is KAGVTQTPRYLIKTRGQQVTLSCSPISGHRSVSWYQQTPGQGLQFLFEYFSETQRNKGNFPGRFSGRQFSNSRSEMNVSTLELGDSALYLCASSLGQMNTEAFFGQGTRLTVV.

V and J are TRBV5-4 and TRBJ2-1; a possible D gene is TRBD1 (5 bases). V lost 1 base, J lost 2 bases, and 10 bases lay in between. Germline CDR1 reads SGHNT; CDR2 reads YYREEE (reference sequence). CDR3 length: 15 residues. The DNA of the CDR3 is TGTGCCAGCAGCTTGCAGGGAAGGACCTACAATGAGCAGTTCTTC. This codes for CASSLQGRTYNEQFF.

The gene calls are TRBV27 and TRBJ2-1; TRBD1 agrees at 7 bases. Unmatched junction bases numbered 10, after V lost 8 bases and J lost 3 bases. The V gene's germline CDR1 is MNHEY and CDR2 SMNVEV (reference sequence). The CDR3 has 15 residues. CDR3 nucleotide sequence: TGTGCCAGCCGAAAGCCACAGGGGAACTACAATGAGCAGTTCTTC. Amino acids: CASRKPQGNYNEQFF.

The rearrangement links TRBV5-1 to TRBJ2-3; a weak D match, TRBD2 (6 bases). The CDR3 is made up of 14 amino acids. Germline V gene sequence: CDR1 SGHRS, CDR2 YFSETQ. Trimming stripped 4 bases from V and 2 bases from J, with 11 bases between. The CDR3 DNA is TGCGCCAGCAGCGCTTCTAGCGCCACAGATACGCAGTATTTT. Amino acid sequence: CASSASSATDTQYF.

The J gene is TRBJ2-7, the V gene TRBV9; D is perhaps TRBD2 (6 bases). Trimming took 3 bases from V and 4 from J, leaving 23 bases between them. In germline, CDR1 is SGDLS, CDR2 YYNGEE. The CDR3 is 17 amino acids. The CDR3 bases are TGTGCCAGCAGCGCGGGAGAGGCAGACTGGCGAGGGTACGAGCAGTACTTC. Its protein product is CASSAGEADWRGYEQYF.

The rearrangement joins TRBV4-3 to TRBJ2-1, with 10 bases identical to TRBD2. Trimming at V came to 4 bases and at J to 5 bases, leaving 11 bases not matched to a gene. Germline lookup yields CDR1 LGHNA and CDR2 YSLEER. CDR3 length: 17 amino acids. This CDR3 is CASSPRLAGRINNEQFF. Written as DNA, the CDR3 is TGCGCCAGCAGCCCTAGACTAGCGGGCAGGATTAACAATGAGCAGTTCTTC.

Only a few counts were recorded for this clone. The chain is built from TRBV6-5 and TRBJ2-2; D is uncertain. CDR1 is MNHEY and CDR2 is SVGAGI in the germline V gene. Trimming stripped 7 bases from V and 3 bases from J, with 9 bases between. The CDR3 is made up of 13 amino acids. CDR3 DNA: TGTGCCAGCAAGGTGACTTACACCGGGGAGCTGTTTTTT. As protein: CASKVTYTGELFF.

The CDR3: CASSLKAGAYEQYF. CDR3 nucleotide sequence: TGTGCCAGCAGCTTAAAAGCGGGAGCTTACGAGCAGTACTTC. J is TRBJ2-7 and V is TRBV7-8; 8 bases map to TRBD2. The V gene end was trimmed by 2 bases and the J gene end by 4 bases; junction bases not matched to a gene: 4. This CDR3 comprises 14 residues. Germline CDR1 reads SGHVS; CDR2 reads FQNEAQ.

The gene calls are TRBV28 and TRBJ1-4; D is perhaps TRBD1 (6 bases). The CDR3 is 16 amino acids. Germline V gene data show CDR1 as MDHEN and CDR2 as SYDVKM. V lost 5 bases and J 4 bases, leaving 17 bases between the germline ends. CDR3 in DNA: TGTGCCAGCAGTATAACTACAGGGCCCCTTAATGAAAAACTGTTTTTT. Translating it yields CASSITTGPLNEKLFF.

With respect to this clone: This sample includes further DNA sequences coding for the same CDR3. This chain joins TRBV5-1 and TRBJ2-3; 8 bases line up with TRBD1. Germline V gene sequence: CDR1 SGHRS, CDR2 YFSETQ. This CDR3 contains 14 residues. Germline trimming cut 4 bases from V and 4 bases from J; bases unmatched to any gene: 5. The CDR3 sequence: CASSLGQGADTQYF. CDR3 bases: TGCGCCAGCAGCCTCGGACAGGGAGCAGATACGCAGTATTTT.

J is TRBJ2-2 and V is TRBV19; 14 bases line up with TRBD2. CDR1 is LNHDA, CDR2 SQIVND, per germline (reference sequence). The length of the CDR3 is 16 residues. V lost 8 bases to trimming and J lost 4 bases; unmatched junction nucleotides: 6. The CDR3 nucleotides are TGTGCCAGTTGGACTAGCGGGAGGCCGGGCACCGGGGAGCTGTTTTTT. Amino acid sequence: CASWTSGRPGTGELFF. The full variable domain, completed using reference TRBV19 and TRBJ2-2, is DGGITQSPKYLFRKEGQNVTLSCEQNLNHDAMYWYRQDPGQGLRLIYYSQIVNDFQKGDIAEGYSVSREKKESFPLTVTSAQKNPTAFYLCASWTSGRPGTGELFFGEGSRLTVL.

Turning to this clone: A junction boundary mismatches the germline segment, possibly from a read error. The chain carries TRBV7-7 and TRBJ2-7, with 9 bases fitting TRBD1. The CDR3 spans 15 residues. Germline V gives CDR1 SSHAT, CDR2 FNYEAQ (reference sequence). The CDR3 DNA sequence: TGTGCTAGCAGCTTAGGGACAGGGTCGAACTACGAGCAGTACTTC. This gives the protein CASSLGTGSNYEQYF.

The CDR3 coding sequence is TGTGCCAGCAGTGAAAGTTTTAGCGGGGGGAGGTTTAGCTACAATGAGCAGTTCTTC. As protein: CASSESFSGGRFSYNEQFF. The chain combines TRBV2 with TRBJ2-1; 10 bases line up with TRBD2. CDR3 length: 19 amino acids. Trimming removed 2 bases from V and 3 bases from J; junction bases left unmatched: 13. CDR1 and CDR2 (germline): SNHLY, FYNNEI.

The chain couples TRBV5-1 to TRBJ2-1, with 9 bases identical to TRBD2. Trimming took 8 bases from V and 7 from J; bases not matched to a gene: 7. Germline-derived CDR1 and CDR2 are SGHRS and YFSETQ. CDR3 length equals 13 residues. The CDR3 nucleotides read TGCGCCAGTAAGATAGCGGGAGTAAATGAGCAGTTCTTC. Its translation: CASKIAGVNEQFF.

This clone was found a few times. This chain connects TRBV28 to TRBJ1-2, with a tentative D call TRBD1 (5 bases). Germline CDR1 MDHEN, CDR2 SYDVKM. With 7 bases removed from V and 3 bases from J, the gap between germline ends came to 12 bases. The length of the CDR3 is 13 residues. This CDR3 is CASTTGGYYGYTF. DNA of the CDR3: TGTGCCAGCACTACAGGTGGCTACTATGGCTACACCTTC.

This rearrangement joins TRBV6-5 to TRBJ2-6, with a weak D call TRBD1 (5 bases). Germline-derived CDR1 and CDR2 are MNHEY and SVGAGI. This CDR3 contains 14 residues. Deletions cut 4 bases from V and 1 base from J, with 5 bases between. CDR3 protein: CASSSGSGANVLTF. CDR3 sequence (DNA): TGTGCCAGCAGTTCAGGGTCTGGGGCCAACGTCCTGACTTTC.

This chain uses TRBV9 with TRBJ2-1; 8 bases fit TRBD1. V was clipped by 4 bases and J by 7 bases; unmatched bases: 10. CDR1 and CDR2 from the germline V gene are SGDLS and YYNGEE. There are 15 residues in the CDR3. The CDR3 protein is CASSPGAGGGNEQFF. In DNA, the CDR3 is TGTGCCAGCAGCCCCGGGGCAGGGGGCGGGAATGAGCAGTTCTTC.

The chain links TRBV10-3 to TRBJ2-1, with 7 bases aligning to TRBD2. The germline V gene encodes CDR1 ENHRY and CDR2 SYGVKD. The CDR3 runs to 14 residues. With V trimmed by 7 bases and J by 7 bases, 10 bases remained unmatched. The CDR3 nucleotides read TGTGCCATCAAATTCGGACTAGGTGGGAATGAGCAGTTCTTC. This encodes CAIKFGLGGNEQFF.

V usage is TRBV4-3 and J usage is TRBJ2-3; 9 bases align to TRBD2. Trimming cost V 2 bases and J 4 bases; bases outside gene matches: 16. Germline CDR1 LGHNA, CDR2 YSLEER. The CDR3 contains 19 residues. The CDR3 sequence: CASSQSGVRASGAADTQYF. For the CDR3, the DNA is TGCGCCAGCAGCCAAAGTGGGGTCCGGGCTAGCGGGGCCGCAGATACGCAGTATTTT.

This clone has a handful of counts. The chain carries TRBV5-1 and TRBJ2-1; TRBD2 agrees at 8 bases. Germline CDR1 SGHRS, CDR2 YFSETQ. V was clipped by 0 bases and J by 6 bases; unmatched bases: 8. The CDR3 is 16 residues long. CDR3 residues: CASSLEAAGGPNEQFF. The CDR3, as DNA: TGCGCCAGCAGCTTGGAAGCGGCGGGGGGCCCCAATGAGCAGTTCTTC.

This sequence joins TRBV6-5 and TRBJ2-7, with 10 bases lining up with TRBD2. V trimming: 5 bases; J trimming: 2 bases; junction bases outside the gene matches: 6. Per the germline V gene, CDR1 is MNHEY and CDR2 is SVGAGI. CDR3 size: 15 residues. Written as DNA, the CDR3 is TGTGCCAGCAGTGCCGGGACTAGCGTTGCCTACGAGCAGTACTTC. Protein product: CASSAGTSVAYEQYF.